The clone carrying this T cell receptor (beta chain) has only one observation. The data were taken from a study of T cell changes during pregnancy in multiple sclerosis. The table came from immunoSEQ multiplex PCR; TCRdb's copy has only in-frame clones and leaves some out. The table records 30,000 or so clones, 85% of them present only once. V lost 5 bases and J lost 6; bases outside the gene matches: 6. The CDR3 consists of 14 residues. The V gene's germline CDR1 is MNHEY and CDR2 SMNVEV (reference sequence). Sequences were derived from CD8+ T cells from peripheral blood mononuclear cells, sampled after pregnancy. The chain employs TRBV27 and TRBJ1-1; TRBD1 agrees at 10 bases. The clonotype was recovered from a female donor with multiple sclerosis, enrolled in a pregnancy study. CDR3 loop: CASSRQGAVAEAFF. CDR3 DNA: TGTGCCAGCAGTCGACAGGGGGCTGTGGCTGAAGCTTTCTTT.